Following are 22 T cell receptor beta chains from one sample sequenced in a study of coeliac disease. Assay used: immunoSEQ multiplex PCR; TCRdb lists only in-frame clones, some missing. The repertoire consists of over 5,000 clones, with roughly 54% occurring once and the leading ten covering about 6.8%. The sequencing input was intraepithelial lymphocytes from the gut. All receptors come from a woman in her 30s with active celiac disease.

CDR3 region: CASSYAGNLYGYTF. The CDR3 DNA follows: TGTGCCAGCAGTTACGCCGGGAACCTCTATGGCTACACCTTC. The V gene is TRBV6-5, the J gene TRBJ1-2; D remains ambiguous. This CDR3 region has 14 residues. The germline CDR1 and CDR2 sequences are MNHEY and SVGAGI. Trimming pared 2 bases from V and 4 bases from J, leaving 11 bases between.

This chain joins TRBV6-6 and TRBJ1-1, with 10 bases fitting TRBD1. Per the germline V gene, CDR1 is MNHNY and CDR2 is SVGAGI (reference sequence). The CDR3 sequence is 13 residues long. V lost 6 bases and J lost 8; bases outside the gene matches: 6. Here the CDR3 DNA reads TGTGCCAGCAGCCCCGACAGGGGGCGGGAAGCTTTCTTT. This sequence encodes CASSPDRGREAFF.

The V and J genes are TRBV11-2 and TRBJ1-4; 8 bases align to TRBD1. V lost 0 bases, J lost 7 bases, and 4 bases stayed unmatched. The germline V gene encodes CDR1 SGHAT and CDR2 FQNNGV. CDR3 length equals 15 residues. CDR3 sequence: CASSLDRGQGEKLFF. The CDR3 coding sequence is TGTGCCAGCAGCTTAGACAGGGGGCAGGGTGAAAAACTGTTTTTT.

The chain has TRBV15 and TRBJ2-3; 9 bases map to TRBD1. The CDR3 runs 15 residues. CDR1 is LNHNV, CDR2 YYDKDF, per germline (reference sequence). Trimming removed 5 bases from V and 6 bases from J; junction bases left unmatched: 9. The CDR3 region is CATSFRTGARDTQYF. As DNA, the CDR3 is TGTGCCACCAGCTTCCGGACAGGGGCACGGGATACGCAGTATTTT.

The rearrangement links TRBV6-1 to TRBJ2-7; TRBD1 matches 8 bases. J lost 7 bases, V lost 5 bases, and 4 bases had no gene match. Germline CDR1 reads MNHNS; CDR2 reads SASEGT. The CDR3 loop spans 12 amino acids. The CDR3: CASSSGGGEQYF. CDR3 bases: TGTGCCAGCAGTTCAGGGGGCGGGGAGCAGTACTTC.

The rearrangement links TRBV4-3 to TRBJ2-5; 8 nucleotides line up with TRBD1. This CDR3 spans 15 amino acids. Germline V gene lookup returns CDR1 LGHNA and CDR2 YSLEER. V gave up 1 base and J gave up 5 bases; unmatched junction bases: 6. CDR3 protein: CASSQAGGVGETQYF. DNA of the CDR3: TGCGCCAGCAGCCAAGCAGGGGGCGTAGGGGAGACCCAGTACTTC.

Note on this clone: Other nucleotide sequences in the sample specify the same CDR3. Here the CDR3 reads CASMAEAHRELFF. The CDR3 coding sequence is TGTGCCAGCATGGCGGAGGCACACCGGGAGCTGTTTTTT. This chain links TRBV2 with TRBJ2-2; possible D gene TRBD2, 5 bases. The CDR3 is made up of 13 amino acids. The V gene lost 7 bases and the J gene lost 9 bases, with 15 bases spanning the gap. Germline assignment: CDR1 SNHLY and CDR2 FYNNEI.

The chain combines TRBV18 with TRBJ2-3, with D possibly matching TRBD2 (5 bases). The V end lost 3 bases, the J end lost 6 bases, and 7 bases lay between the germline ends. The CDR3 consists of 12 residues. The germline V gene encodes CDR1 KGHSH and CDR2 LQKENI. As DNA, the CDR3 is TGTGCCAGCTCACCTGCGGGTGATACGCAGTATTTT. This gives the protein CASSPAGDTQYF.

V usage is TRBV5-1 and J usage is TRBJ2-1, with TRBD1 identical over 9 bases. Germline CDR1 and CDR2: SGHRS and YFSETQ. The V segment lost 0 bases and the J segment 1 base; nucleotides outside the gene matches: 2. The CDR3 is 16 residues long. CDR3 residues: CASSLGQGGSYNEQFF. The CDR3 nucleotides read TGCGCCAGCAGCTTGGGACAGGGGGGGTCCTACAATGAGCAGTTCTTC.

The chain joins TRBV19 to TRBJ1-5, with 8 bases fitting TRBD1. Germline CDR1 is LNHDA and CDR2 is SQIVND (reference sequence). CDR3 length: 15 amino acids. Trimming cost V 8 bases and J 3 bases; bases outside gene matches: 9. The CDR3 DNA is TGTGCCAGTTGCCCCGGGACAGGCTACAATCAGCCCCAGCATTTT. It yields the protein CASCPGTGYNQPQHF.

This chain links TRBV6-1 with TRBJ1-6; possibly TRBD1 for D (5 bases). CDR3 size: 13 residues. V dropped 6 bases and J dropped 12 bases, with 15 bases sitting between them. Germline V gives CDR1 MNHNS, CDR2 SASEGT. The CDR3 nucleotides read TGTGCCAGCAGCGACTTGGGGGGTGTACCCCTCCACTTT. Translating gives CASSDLGGVPLHF.

The chain uses TRBV6-5 and TRBJ2-7, with 11 bases fitting TRBD2. V trimming: 6 bases; J trimming: 2 bases; junction bases outside the gene matches: 6. Germline V gives CDR1 MNHEY, CDR2 SVGAGI. This CDR3 contains 15 residues. The CDR3 nucleotides read TGTGCCAGCAGCCCGGGACTAGCGGTGGCCTACGAGCAGTACTTC. Translation gives CASSPGLAVAYEQYF.

The V and J genes are TRBV7-6 and TRBJ1-1; D remains ambiguous. Germline CDR1 is SGHVS and CDR2 is FNYEAQ. The CDR3 extends over 13 amino acids. Trimming shortened V by 4 bases and J by 5 bases, and 11 bases separated the two germline ends. As DNA, the CDR3 is TGTGCCAGCAGCTCCAGACATGGAACTGAAGCTTTCTTT. Translated: CASSSRHGTEAFF.

Details on this clone: The same CDR3 also results from other DNA sequences found in this sample. The genes are TRBV6-1 and TRBJ1-4; possible D gene TRBD1, 5 bases. The V end was cut by 2 bases, the J end by 13 bases, with 17 bases between. The CDR3 length is 14 residues. Germline CDR1 and CDR2: MNHNS and SASEGT. In DNA, the CDR3 is TGTGCCAGCAGTGAACGGGACTTTAGTTTTGGACTGTTTTTT. Protein: CASSERDFSFGLFF.

The chain is built from TRBV9 and TRBJ2-7, with D perhaps TRBD2 (6 bases). The ends were cut back, 4 bases at V and 2 bases at J, with 10 bases in the middle. Germline V CDR1 and CDR2: SGDLS, YYNGEE. CDR3 size: 13 residues. The CDR3 sequence: CASSPGGAYEQYF. The CDR3, as DNA: TGTGCCAGCAGCCCCGGGGGAGCCTACGAGCAGTACTTC.

This clone has a handful of counts. The chain employs TRBV6-5 and TRBJ1-1; D gene ambiguous. Trimming cost V 8 bases and J 5 bases, with 21 bases left between them. The CDR3 totals 15 residues. Germline-derived CDR1 and CDR2 are MNHEY and SVGAGI. CDR3 sequence (DNA): TGTGCCAGCTCTAATTCGGGGTCAGGTCGGACTGAAGCTTTCTTT. Translating it yields CASSNSGSGRTEAFF.

The chain carries TRBV7-9 and TRBJ2-7, with D maybe TRBD1 (5 bases). Trimming stripped 5 bases from V and 6 bases from J, with 17 bases between. This CDR3 is 14 amino acids long. Germline CDR1 and CDR2: SEHNR and FQNEAQ (reference sequence). CDR3 loop: CASSPRARVGEQYF. In DNA, the CDR3 is TGTGCCAGCAGCCCTAGGGCCAGGGTGGGCGAGCAGTACTTC.

The chain is built from TRBV14 and TRBJ1-4; TRBD1 is a possible D gene (6 bases). Germline V lookup: CDR1 SGHDN, CDR2 FVKESK. V lost 2 bases and J lost 6, with 16 bases in between. The CDR3 has 16 residues. CDR3: CASSQRQQGSYEKLFF. The CDR3 DNA is TGTGCCAGCAGCCAACGACAACAGGGCTCCTATGAAAAACTGTTTTTT.

The chain recombines TRBV27 with TRBJ2-7; no reliable D call. Trimming stripped 10 bases from V and 6 bases from J, with 19 bases between. Germline V CDR1 and CDR2: MNHEY, SMNVEV (reference sequence). CDR3 size: 13 residues. The CDR3 coding sequence is TGTGCCACTCGAGGTGGATTCGAAGGCGAGCAGTACTTC. This translates into CATRGGFEGEQYF.

This clone was counted only a few times. The chain uses TRBV4-3 and TRBJ1-1, with a possible D match to TRBD1 (6 bases). This CDR3 spans 15 amino acids. Germline-derived CDR1 and CDR2 are LGHNA and YSLEER. The V end was cut by 0 bases, the J end by 0 bases, with 8 bases between. CDR3 sequence (DNA): TGCGCCAGCAGCCAAGACAGGGGACTGAACACTGAAGCTTTCTTT. The encoded protein is CASSQDRGLNTEAFF.

This clone occurred a few times. This chain links TRBV19 with TRBJ1-5, with a possible D match to TRBD1 (5 bases). This CDR3 spans 13 amino acids. Germline V lookup: CDR1 LNHDA, CDR2 SQIVND (reference sequence). Trimming took 6 bases from V and 5 from J, leaving 11 bases between them. CDR3 coding DNA: TGTGCCAGTAGCTCTCAGGGTGATCAGCCCCAGCATTTT. It codes for CASSSQGDQPQHF.

This clone qualifies as medium-sized (0.01 to 0.1%). The chain uses TRBV6-1 and TRBJ2-7, with D possibly being TRBD2 (5 bases). Between the trimmed V and J ends, which lost 1 base and 7 bases, there was a span of 11 bases. The CDR3 covers 13 residues. In germline, CDR1 is MNHNS, CDR2 SASEGT. CDR3 nucleotides: TGTGCCAGCAGTGAAGGTCCAGGCGGGGAGCAGTACTTC. Encoded protein: CASSEGPGGEQYF.